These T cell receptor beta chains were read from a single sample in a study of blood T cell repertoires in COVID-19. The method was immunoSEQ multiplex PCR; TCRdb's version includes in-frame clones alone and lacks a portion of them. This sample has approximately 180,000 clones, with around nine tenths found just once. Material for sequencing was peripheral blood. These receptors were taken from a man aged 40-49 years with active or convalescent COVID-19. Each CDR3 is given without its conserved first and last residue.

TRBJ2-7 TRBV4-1 ASKRSEDRGSYEQY
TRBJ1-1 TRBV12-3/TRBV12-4 ASSWTGTEVSA
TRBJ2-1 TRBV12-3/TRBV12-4 AGQGQKKNEQF
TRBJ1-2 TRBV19 ASSTLTGQGAWWGYT
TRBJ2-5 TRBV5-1 ASTRGASANQETQY
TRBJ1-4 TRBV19 ASSLGQSPNEKLF
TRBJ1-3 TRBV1 TSSQDRTSLRSGNTIY
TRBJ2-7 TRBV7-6 ASSYRTGAYEQY
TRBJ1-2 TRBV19 ASSTGQNYGYT
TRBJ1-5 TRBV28 ASSGNGQGDYSNQPQH
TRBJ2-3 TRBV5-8 ASSLRLGGLTDTQY
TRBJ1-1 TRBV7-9 ASSYSRENTEAF
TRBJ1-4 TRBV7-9 ASSRTGAANEKLF
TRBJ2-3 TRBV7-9 ASSLGSTDTQY
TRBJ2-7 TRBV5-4 ASSLGQENYEQY
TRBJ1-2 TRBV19 ASSIGGRRGNYGYT
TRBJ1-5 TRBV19 ASSIEEGVKPQH
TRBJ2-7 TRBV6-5 ASSYSGGLPSYEQY
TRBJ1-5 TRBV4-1 ASSQDPDRNQPQH
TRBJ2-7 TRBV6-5 ASSYSGDRGQY
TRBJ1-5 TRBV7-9 ASSRDSGNQPQH
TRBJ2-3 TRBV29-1 SAKDGLTSTDTQY
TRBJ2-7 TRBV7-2 ASSFGTYEQY
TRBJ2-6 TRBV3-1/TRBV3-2 ASSSPPGGRGSSGANVLT
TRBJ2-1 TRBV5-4 ASSLGGGASSYNEQF
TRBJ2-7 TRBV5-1 ASSLVAGSPYEQY
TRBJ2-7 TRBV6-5 ASSPSQGSYEQY
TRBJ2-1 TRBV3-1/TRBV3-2 ASSQAVSGRKYNEQF
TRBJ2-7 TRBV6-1 ASSELGRNEQY
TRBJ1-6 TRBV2 ASSGDRGWRNSPLH
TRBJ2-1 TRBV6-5 ASSRTSGSSYEQF
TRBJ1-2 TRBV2 ASSLTATYGYT
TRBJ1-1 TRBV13 ASLKRQGARSGTEAF
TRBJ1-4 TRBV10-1 ASSEPKKRLKLF
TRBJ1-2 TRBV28 ASISGGTHIYGYT
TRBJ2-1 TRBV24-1 ATRGTGENEQF
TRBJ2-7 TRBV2 ASRDDGSSYEQY
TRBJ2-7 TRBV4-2 ASSQSRLEQAYEQY
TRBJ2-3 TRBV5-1 ASSSDRGADTQY
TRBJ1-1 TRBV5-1 ASSFPGGRAEAF
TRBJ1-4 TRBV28 ASSSGENEKLF
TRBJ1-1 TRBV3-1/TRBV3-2 ASSQAGLVTEAF
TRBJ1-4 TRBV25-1 ASSEYEERNEKLF
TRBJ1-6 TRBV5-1 ASSLERGFNSPLH
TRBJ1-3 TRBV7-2 ASSPVGGQGLHVGNTIY
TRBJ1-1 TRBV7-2 ASSLSGGTEAF
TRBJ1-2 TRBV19 ASSWSGDYGYT
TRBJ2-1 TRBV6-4 ASSYYSGGSSYNEQF
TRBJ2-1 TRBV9 ASSLISGGLF
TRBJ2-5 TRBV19 ASSIKQGETQY
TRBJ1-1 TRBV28 ASSNPTGLNTEAF
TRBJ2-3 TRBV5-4 ASSLKTPGGGTDTQY
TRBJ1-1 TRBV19 ASSVGAGRNTEAF
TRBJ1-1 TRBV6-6 ASSYAGWDTEAF
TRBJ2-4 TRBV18 ASSPRRGFENIQY